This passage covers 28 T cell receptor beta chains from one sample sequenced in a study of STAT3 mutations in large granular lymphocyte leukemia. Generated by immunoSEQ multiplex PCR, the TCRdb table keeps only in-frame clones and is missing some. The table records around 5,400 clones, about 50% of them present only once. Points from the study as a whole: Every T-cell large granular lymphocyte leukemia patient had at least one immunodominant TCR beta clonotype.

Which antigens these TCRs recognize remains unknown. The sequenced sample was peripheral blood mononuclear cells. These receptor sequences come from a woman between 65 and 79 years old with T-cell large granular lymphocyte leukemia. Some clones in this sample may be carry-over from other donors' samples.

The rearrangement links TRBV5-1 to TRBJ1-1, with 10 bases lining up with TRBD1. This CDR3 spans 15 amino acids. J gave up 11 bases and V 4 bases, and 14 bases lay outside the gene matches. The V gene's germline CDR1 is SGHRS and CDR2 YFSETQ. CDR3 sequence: CASSRPTRTGGEAFF. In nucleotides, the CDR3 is TGCGCCAGCAGCCGACCGACTCGGACAGGGGGTGAGGCTTTCTTT. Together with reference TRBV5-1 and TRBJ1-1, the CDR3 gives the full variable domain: KAGVTQTPRYLIKTRGQQVTLSCSPISGHRSVSWYQQTPGQGLQFLFEYFSETQRNKGNFPGRFSGRQFSNSRSEMNVSTLELGDSALYLCASSRPTRTGGEAFFGQGTRLTVV.

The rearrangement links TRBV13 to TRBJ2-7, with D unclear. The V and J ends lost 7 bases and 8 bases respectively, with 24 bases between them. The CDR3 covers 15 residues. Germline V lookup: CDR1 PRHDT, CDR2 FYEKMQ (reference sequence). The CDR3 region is CASNAARTDTTKQYF. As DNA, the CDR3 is TGTGCCAGCAACGCCGCTCGGACGGATACTACGAAGCAGTACTTC.

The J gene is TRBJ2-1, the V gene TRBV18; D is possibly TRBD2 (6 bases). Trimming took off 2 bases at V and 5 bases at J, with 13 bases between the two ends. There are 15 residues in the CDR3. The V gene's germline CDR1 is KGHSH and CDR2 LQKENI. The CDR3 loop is CASSPGGPSHNEQFF. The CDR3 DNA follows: TGTGCCAGCTCACCAGGAGGGCCCTCGCACAATGAGCAGTTCTTC. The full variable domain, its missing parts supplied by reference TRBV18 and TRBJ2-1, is NAGVMQNPRHLVRRRGQEARLRCSPMKGHSHVYWYRQLPEEGLKFMVYLQKENIIDESGMPKERFSAEFPKEGPSILRIQQVVRGDSAAYFCASSPGGPSHNEQFFGPGTRLTVL.

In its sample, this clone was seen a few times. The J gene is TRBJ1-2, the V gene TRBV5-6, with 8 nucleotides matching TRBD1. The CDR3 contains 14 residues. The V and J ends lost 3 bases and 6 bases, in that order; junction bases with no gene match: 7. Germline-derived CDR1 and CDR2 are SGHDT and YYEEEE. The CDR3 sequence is CASSSTGQVHGYTF. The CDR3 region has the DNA TGTGCCAGCAGCTCTACGGGACAGGTTCATGGCTACACCTTC.

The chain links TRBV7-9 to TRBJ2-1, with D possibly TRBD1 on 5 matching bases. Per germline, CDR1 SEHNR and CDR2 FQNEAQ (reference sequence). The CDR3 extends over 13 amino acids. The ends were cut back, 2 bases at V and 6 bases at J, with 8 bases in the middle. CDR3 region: CASSLPRANEQFF. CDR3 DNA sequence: TGTGCCAGCAGCTTACCCAGGGCCAATGAGCAGTTCTTC.

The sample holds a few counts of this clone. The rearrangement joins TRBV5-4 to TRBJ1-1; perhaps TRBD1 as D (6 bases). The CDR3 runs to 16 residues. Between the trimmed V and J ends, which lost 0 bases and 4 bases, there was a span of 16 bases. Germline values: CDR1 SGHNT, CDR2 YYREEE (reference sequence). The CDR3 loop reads CASSLASSGDGTEAFF. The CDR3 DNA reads TGTGCCAGCAGCTTGGCGTCGTCAGGGGATGGCACTGAAGCTTTCTTT.

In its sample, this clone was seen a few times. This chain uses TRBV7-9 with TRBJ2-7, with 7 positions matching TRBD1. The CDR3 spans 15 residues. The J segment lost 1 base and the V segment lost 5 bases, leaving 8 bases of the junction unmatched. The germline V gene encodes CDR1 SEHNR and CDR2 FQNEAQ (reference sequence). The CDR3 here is CASSPTGTASYEQYF. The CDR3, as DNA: TGTGCCAGCAGCCCTACCGGGACAGCTTCCTACGAGCAGTACTTC.

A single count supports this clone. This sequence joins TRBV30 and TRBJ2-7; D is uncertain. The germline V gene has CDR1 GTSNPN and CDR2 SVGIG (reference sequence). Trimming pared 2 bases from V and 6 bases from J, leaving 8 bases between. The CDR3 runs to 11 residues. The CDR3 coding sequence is TGTGCCTGGAGTTCGGGTGCCGAGCAGTACTTC. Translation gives CAWSSGAEQYF.

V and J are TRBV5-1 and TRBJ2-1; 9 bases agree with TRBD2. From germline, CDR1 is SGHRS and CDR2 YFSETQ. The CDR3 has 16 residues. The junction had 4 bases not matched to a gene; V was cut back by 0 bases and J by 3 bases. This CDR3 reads CASSLVAGEHYNEQFF. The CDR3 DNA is TGCGCCAGCAGCTTGGTAGCGGGAGAACACTACAATGAGCAGTTCTTC.

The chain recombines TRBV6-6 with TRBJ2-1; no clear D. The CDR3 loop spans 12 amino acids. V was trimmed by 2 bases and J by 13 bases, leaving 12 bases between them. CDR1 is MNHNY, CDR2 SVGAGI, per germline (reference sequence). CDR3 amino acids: CASSYPSRPQFF. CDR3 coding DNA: TGTGCCAGCAGTTACCCCTCGCGACCCCAGTTCTTC.

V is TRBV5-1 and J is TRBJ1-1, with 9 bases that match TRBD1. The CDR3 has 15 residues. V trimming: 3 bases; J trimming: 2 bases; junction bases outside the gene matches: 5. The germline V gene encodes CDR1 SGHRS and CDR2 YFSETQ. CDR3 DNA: TGCGCCAGCAGCTCCCTGGGACAGGGAAACACTGAAGCTTTCTTT. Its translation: CASSSLGQGNTEAFF. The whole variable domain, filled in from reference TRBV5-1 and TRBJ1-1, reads KAGVTQTPRYLIKTRGQQVTLSCSPISGHRSVSWYQQTPGQGLQFLFEYFSETQRNKGNFPGRFSGRQFSNSRSEMNVSTLELGDSALYLCASSSLGQGNTEAFFGQGTRLTVV.

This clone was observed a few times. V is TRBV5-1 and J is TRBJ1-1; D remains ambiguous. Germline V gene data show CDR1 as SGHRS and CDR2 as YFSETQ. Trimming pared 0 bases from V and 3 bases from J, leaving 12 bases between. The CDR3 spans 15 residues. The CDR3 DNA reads TGCGCCAGCAGCTTGGCCGGAGCCGGGGACACTGAAGCTTTCTTT. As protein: CASSLAGAGDTEAFF.

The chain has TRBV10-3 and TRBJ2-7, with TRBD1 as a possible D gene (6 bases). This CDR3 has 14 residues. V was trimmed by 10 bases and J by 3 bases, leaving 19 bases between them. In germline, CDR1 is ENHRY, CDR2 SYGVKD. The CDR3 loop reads CATLAGDKGYEQYF. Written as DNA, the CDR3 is TGTGCCACCTTGGCTGGGGACAAGGGCTACGAGCAGTACTTC.

CDR3 sequence: CAWSDGGVFTDTQYF. The CDR3 DNA reads TGTGCCTGGAGTGATGGGGGGGTTTTCACAGATACGCAGTATTTT. This chain links TRBV30 with TRBJ2-3, with TRBD2 matching over 7 bases. The junction had 6 bases not matched to a gene; V was cut back by 1 base and J by 2 bases. This CDR3 contains 15 residues. Per germline, CDR1 GTSNPN and CDR2 SVGIG (reference sequence).

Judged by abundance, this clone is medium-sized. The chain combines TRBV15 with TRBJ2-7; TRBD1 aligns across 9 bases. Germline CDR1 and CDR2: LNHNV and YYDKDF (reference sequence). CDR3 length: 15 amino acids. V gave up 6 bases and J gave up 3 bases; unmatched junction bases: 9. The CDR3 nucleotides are TGTGCCACCAGAAAGGACAGGGGTTTTGACTACGAGCAGTACTTC. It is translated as CATRKDRGFDYEQYF.

CDR3 sequence (DNA): TGTGCCTGGAGTGGACAGGGCGGAAGCAATCAGCCCCAGCATTTT. Translated: CAWSGQGGSNQPQHF. The V call is TRBV30, the J call TRBJ1-5; TRBD1 matches 7 bases. This CDR3 spans 15 amino acids. V was pared by 1 base and J by 1 base, with 4 bases of the junction left unmatched. CDR1 and CDR2 (germline): GTSNPN, SVGIG (reference sequence).

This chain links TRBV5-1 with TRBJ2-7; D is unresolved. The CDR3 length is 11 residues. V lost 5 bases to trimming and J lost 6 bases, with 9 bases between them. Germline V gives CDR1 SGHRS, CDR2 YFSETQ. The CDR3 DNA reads TGCGCCAGCAGAATAGGAGTCGAGCAGTACTTC. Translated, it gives CASRIGVEQYF.

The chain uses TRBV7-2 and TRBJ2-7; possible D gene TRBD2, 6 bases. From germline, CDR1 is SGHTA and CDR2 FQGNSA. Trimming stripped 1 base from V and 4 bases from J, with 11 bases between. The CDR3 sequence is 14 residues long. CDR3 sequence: CASSLERESYEQYF. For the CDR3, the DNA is TGTGCCAGCAGCTTAGAACGGGAGTCATACGAGCAGTACTTC.

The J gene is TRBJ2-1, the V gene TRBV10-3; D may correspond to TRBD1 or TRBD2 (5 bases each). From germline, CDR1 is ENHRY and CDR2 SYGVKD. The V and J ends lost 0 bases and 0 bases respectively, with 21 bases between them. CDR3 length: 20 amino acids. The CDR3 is CAISESTRGTSTSSYNEQFF. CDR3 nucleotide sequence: TGTGCCATCAGTGAGTCGACTCGGGGCACCAGTACGAGCTCCTACAATGAGCAGTTCTTC.

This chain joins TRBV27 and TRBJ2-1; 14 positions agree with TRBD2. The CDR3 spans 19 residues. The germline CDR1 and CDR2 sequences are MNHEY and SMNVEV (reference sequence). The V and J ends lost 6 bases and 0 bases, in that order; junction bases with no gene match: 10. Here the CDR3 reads CASRGLAGENLGSYNEQFF. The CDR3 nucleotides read TGTGCCAGCAGGGGACTAGCGGGAGAGAATCTTGGCTCCTACAATGAGCAGTTCTTC.

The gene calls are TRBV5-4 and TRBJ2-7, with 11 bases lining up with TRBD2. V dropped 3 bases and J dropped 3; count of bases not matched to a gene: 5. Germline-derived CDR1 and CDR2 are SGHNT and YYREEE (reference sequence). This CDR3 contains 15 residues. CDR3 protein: CASSSSLAGGYEQYF. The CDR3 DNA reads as TGTGCCAGCAGCTCAAGCCTAGCGGGAGGCTACGAGCAGTACTTC.

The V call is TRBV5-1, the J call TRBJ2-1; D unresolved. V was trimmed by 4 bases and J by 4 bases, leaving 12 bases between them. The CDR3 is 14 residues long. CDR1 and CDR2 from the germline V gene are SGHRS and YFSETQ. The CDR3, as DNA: TGCGCCAGCAGCCCCGGTGACCGGTACAATGAGCAGTTCTTC. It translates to CASSPGDRYNEQFF.

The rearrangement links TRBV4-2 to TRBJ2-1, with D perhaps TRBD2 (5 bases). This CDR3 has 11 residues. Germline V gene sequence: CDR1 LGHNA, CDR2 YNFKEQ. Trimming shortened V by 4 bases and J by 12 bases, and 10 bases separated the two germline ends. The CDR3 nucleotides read TGTGCCAGCAGCCTGGGTGGAGGGCAGTTCTTC. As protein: CASSLGGGQFF.

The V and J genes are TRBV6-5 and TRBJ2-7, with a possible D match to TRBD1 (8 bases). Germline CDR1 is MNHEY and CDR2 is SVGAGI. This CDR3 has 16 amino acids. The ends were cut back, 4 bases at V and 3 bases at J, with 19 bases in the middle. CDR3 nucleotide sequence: TGTGCCAGCAGTTCCCCGAGGACAGGGAGGGACTACGAGCAGTACTTC. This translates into CASSSPRTGRDYEQYF.

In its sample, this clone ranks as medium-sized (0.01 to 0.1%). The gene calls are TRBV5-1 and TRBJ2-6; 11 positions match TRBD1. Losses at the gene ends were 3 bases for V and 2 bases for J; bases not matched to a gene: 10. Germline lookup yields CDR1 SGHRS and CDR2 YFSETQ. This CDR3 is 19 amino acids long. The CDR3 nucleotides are TGCGCCAGCAGCTGGGGGCCCGGGACAGGGGGACCTGGGGCCAACGTCCTGACTTTC. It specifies CASSWGPGTGGPGANVLTF.

The CDR3 region has the DNA TGCGCCAGCAGCTTGGGGTCAGGGGGAGCTTACGAGCAGTACTTC. This gives the protein CASSLGSGGAYEQYF. The chain is built from TRBV5-1 and TRBJ2-7; TRBD1 agrees at 7 bases. Germline trimming cut 0 bases from V and 4 bases from J; bases unmatched to any gene: 7. This CDR3 contains 15 residues. CDR1 and CDR2 (germline): SGHRS, YFSETQ.

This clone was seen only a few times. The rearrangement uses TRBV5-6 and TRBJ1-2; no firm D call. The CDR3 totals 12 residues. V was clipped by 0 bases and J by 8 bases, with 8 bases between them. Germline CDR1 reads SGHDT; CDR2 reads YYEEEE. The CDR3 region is CASSLGERGYTF. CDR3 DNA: TGTGCCAGCAGCTTGGGAGAAAGGGGCTACACCTTC.

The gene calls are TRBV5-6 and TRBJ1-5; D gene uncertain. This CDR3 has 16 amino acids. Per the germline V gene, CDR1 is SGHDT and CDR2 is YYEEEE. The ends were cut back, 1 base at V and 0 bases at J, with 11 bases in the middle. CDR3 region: CASSLLTQASNQPQHF. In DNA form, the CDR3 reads TGTGCCAGCAGCTTGTTAACCCAGGCTAGCAATCAGCCCCAGCATTTT.